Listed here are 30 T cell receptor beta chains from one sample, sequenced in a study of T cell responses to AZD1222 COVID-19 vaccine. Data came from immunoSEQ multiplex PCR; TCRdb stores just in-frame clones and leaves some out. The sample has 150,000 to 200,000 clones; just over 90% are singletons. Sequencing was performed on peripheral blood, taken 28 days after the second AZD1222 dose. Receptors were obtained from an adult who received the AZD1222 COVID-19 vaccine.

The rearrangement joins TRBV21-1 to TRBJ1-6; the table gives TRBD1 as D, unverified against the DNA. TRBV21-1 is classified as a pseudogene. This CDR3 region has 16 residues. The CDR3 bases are TGTGCCAGCAGCAACTATTACAGGGGGTTGAATTCACCCCTCCACTTT. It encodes CASSNYYRGLNSPLHF.

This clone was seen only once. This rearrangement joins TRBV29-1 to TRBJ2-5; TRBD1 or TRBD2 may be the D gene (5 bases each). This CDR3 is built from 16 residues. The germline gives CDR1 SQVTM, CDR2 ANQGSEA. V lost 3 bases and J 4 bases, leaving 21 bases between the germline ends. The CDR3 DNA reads TGCAGCGTTGACGGTTGGTCGGGACGTGGACCAGAGACCCAGTACTTC. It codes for CSVDGWSGRGPETQYF.

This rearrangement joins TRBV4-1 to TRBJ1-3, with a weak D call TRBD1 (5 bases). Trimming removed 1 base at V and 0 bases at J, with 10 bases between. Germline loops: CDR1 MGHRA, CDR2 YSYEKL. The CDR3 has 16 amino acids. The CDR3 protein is CASSQGLGASGNTIYF. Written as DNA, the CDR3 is TGCGCCAGCAGCCAAGGTCTTGGGGCCTCTGGAAACACCATATATTTT.

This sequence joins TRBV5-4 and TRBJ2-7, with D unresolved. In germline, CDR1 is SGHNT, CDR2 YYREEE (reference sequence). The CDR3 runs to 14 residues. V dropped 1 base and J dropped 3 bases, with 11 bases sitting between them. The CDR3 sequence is CASSLSSSRYEQYF. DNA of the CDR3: TGTGCCAGCAGCTTGTCGTCGTCTCGCTACGAGCAGTACTTC.

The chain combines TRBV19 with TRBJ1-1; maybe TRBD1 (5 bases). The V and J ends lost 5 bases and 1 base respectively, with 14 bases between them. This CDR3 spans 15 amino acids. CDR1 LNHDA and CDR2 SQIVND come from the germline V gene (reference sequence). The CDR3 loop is CASSSRAGRNTEAFF. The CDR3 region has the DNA TGTGCCAGTAGTTCTAGGGCAGGGCGGAACACTGAAGCTTTCTTT.

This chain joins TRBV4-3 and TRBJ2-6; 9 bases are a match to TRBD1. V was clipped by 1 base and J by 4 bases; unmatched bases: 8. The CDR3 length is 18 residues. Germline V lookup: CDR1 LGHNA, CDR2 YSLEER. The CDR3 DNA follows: TGCGCCAGCAGCCAAGTAAGGACAGGGGTGGCCGGGGCCAACGTCCTGACTTTC. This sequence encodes CASSQVRTGVAGANVLTF.

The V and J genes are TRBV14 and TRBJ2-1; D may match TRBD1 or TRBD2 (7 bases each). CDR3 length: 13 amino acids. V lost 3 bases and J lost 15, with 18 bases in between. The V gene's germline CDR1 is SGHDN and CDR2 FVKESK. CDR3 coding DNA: TGTGCCAGCAGCCATCAGGGGGGGTTCTCACGGTTCTTC. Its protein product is CASSHQGGFSRFF.

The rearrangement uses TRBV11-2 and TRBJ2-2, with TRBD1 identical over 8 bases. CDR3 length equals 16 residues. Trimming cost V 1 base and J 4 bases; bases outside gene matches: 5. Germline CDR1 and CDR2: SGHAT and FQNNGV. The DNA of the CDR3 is TGTGCCAGCAGCTTAGGACCAGGGGGCCGCACCGGGGAGCTGTTTTTT. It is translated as CASSLGPGGRTGELFF.

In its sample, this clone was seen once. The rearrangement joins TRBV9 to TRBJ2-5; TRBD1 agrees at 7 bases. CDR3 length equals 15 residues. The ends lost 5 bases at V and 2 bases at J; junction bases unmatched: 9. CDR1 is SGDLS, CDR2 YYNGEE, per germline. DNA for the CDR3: TGTGCCAGCAGTAAAAAGGGACAGCGGCAAGAGACCCAGTACTTC. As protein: CASSKKGQRQETQYF.

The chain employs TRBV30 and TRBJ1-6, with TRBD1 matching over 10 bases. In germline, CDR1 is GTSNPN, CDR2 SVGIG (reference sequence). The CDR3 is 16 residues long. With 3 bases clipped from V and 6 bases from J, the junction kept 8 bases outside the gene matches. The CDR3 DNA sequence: TGTGCCTGGAGAGATACGGGACAGGGGATTAATTCACCCCTCCACTTT. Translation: CAWRDTGQGINSPLHF.

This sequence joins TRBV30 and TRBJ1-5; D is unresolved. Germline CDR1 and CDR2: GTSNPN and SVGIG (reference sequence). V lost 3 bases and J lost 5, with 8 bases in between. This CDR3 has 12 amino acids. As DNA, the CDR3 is TGTGCCTGGAGCCTGAACGATCAGCCCCAGCATTTT. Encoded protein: CAWSLNDQPQHF.

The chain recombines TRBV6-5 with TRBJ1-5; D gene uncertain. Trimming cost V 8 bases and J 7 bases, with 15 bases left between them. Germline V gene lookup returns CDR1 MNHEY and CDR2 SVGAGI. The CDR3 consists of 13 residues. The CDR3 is CASALNLGQPQHF. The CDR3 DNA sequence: TGTGCCAGCGCCCTCAACCTGGGACAGCCCCAGCATTTT.

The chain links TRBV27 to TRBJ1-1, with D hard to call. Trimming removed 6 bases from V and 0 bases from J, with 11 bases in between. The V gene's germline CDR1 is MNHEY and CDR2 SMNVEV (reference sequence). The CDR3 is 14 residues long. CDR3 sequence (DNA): TGTGCCAGCAGCCCGACCCGGGTGAACACTGAAGCTTTCTTT. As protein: CASSPTRVNTEAFF.

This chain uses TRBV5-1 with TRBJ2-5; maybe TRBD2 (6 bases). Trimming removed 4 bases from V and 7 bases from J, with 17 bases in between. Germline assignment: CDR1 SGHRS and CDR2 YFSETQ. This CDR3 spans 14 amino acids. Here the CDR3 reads CASSTGPKEGTQYF. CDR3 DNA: TGCGCCAGCAGCACCGGACCAAAGGAGGGGACCCAGTACTTC.

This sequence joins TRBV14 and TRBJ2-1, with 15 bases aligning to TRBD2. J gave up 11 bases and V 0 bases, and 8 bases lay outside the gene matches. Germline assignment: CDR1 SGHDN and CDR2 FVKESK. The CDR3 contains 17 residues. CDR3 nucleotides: TGTGCCAGCAGCCAAGATCCCCGGACTAGCGGGAGGGCCAAGCAGTTCTTC. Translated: CASSQDPRTSGRAKQFF.

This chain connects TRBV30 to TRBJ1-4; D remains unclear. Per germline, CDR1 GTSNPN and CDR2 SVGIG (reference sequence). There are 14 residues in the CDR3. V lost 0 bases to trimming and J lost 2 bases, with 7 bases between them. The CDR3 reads CAWSVLRTNEKLFF. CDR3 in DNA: TGTGCCTGGAGTGTACTCCGGACTAATGAAAAACTGTTTTTT. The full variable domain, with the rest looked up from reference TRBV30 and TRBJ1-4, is SQTIHQWPATLVQPVGSPLSLECTVEGTSNPNLYWYRQAAGRGLQLLFYSVGIGQISSEVPQNLSASRPQDRQFILSSKKLLLSDSGFYLCAWSVLRTNEKLFFGSGTQLSVL.

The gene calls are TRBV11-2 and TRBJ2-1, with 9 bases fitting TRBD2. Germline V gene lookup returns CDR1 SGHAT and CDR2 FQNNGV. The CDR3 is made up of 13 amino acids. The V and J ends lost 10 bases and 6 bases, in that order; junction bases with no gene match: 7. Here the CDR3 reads CATTGTSFNEQFF. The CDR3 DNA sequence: TGTGCCACCACCGGGACTAGCTTCAATGAGCAGTTCTTC.

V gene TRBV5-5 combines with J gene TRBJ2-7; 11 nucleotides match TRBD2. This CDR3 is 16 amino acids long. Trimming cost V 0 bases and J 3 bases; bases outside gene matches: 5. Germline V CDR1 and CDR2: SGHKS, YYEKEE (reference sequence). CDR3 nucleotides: TGTGCCAGCAGCTTGGCCGGGGGGACTAGCGGCTACGAGCAGTACTTC. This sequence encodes CASSLAGGTSGYEQYF. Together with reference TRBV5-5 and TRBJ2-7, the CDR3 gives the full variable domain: DAGVTQSPTHLIKTRGQQVTLRCSPISGHKSVSWYQQVLGQGPQFIFQYYEKEERGRGNFPDRFSARQFPNYSSELNVNALLLGDSALYLCASSLAGGTSGYEQYFGPGTRLTVT.

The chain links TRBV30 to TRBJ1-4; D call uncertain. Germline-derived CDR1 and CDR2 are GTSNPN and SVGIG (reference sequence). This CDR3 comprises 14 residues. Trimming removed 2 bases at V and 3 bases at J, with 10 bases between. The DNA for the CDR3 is TGTGCCTGGAGTAGGAGGACGGCTAATGAAAAACTGTTTTTT. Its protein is CAWSRRTANEKLFF.

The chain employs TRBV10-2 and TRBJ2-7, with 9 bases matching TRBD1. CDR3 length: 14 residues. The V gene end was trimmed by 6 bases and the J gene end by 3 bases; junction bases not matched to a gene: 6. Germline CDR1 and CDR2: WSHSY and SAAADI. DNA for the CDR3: TGCGCCAGCAGCCGGACAGGGGACAACTACGAGCAGTACTTC. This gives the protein CASSRTGDNYEQYF.

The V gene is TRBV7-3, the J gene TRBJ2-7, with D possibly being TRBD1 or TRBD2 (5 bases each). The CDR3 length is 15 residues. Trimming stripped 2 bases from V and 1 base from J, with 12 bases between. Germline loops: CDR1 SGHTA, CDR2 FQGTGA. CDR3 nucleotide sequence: TGTGCCAGCAGCTTAGCAGGGAGAGGGTCCTACGAGCAGTACTTC. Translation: CASSLAGRGSYEQYF. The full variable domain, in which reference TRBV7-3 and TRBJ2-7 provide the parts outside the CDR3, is GAGVSQTPSNKVTEKGKYVELRCDPISGHTALYWYRQSLGQGPEFLIYFQGTGAADDSGLPNDRFFAVRPEGSVSTLKIQRTERGDSAVYLCASSLAGRGSYEQYFGPGTRLTVT.

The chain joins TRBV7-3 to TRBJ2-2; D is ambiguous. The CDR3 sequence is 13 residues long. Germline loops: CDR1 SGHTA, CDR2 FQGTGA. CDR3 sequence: CANGRAVTGELFF. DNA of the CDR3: TGTGCAAACGGACGGGCGGTCACCGGGGAGCTGTTTTTT.

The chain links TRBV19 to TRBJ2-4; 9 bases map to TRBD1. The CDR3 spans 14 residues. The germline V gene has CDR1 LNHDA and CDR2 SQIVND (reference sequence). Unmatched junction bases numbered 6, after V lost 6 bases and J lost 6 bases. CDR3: CASRGTGMGNIQYF. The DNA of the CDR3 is TGTGCCAGTAGGGGGACAGGGATGGGAAACATTCAGTACTTC.

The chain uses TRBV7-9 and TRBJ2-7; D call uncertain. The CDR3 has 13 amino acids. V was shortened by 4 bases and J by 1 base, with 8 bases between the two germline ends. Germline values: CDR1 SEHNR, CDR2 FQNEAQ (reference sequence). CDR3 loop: CASSSPYSYEQYF. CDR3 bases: TGTGCCAGCAGCTCCCCCTATTCCTACGAGCAGTACTTC.

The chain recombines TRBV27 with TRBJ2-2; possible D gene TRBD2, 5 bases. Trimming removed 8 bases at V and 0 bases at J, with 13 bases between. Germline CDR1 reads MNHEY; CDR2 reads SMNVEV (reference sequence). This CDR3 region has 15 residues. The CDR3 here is CASQYRGSNTGELFF. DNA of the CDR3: TGTGCCAGCCAGTATAGAGGGTCGAACACCGGGGAGCTGTTTTTT.

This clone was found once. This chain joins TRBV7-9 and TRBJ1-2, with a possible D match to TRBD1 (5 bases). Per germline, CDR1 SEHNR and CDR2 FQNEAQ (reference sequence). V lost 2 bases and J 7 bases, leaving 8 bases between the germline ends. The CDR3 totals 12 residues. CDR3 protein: CASSLSGGGYTF. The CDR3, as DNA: TGTGCCAGCAGCTTAAGTGGGGGTGGCTACACCTTC.

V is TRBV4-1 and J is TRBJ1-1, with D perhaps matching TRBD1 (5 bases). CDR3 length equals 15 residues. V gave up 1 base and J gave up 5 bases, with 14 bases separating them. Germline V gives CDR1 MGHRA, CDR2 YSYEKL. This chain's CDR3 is CASSQVRGDRTEAFF. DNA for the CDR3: TGCGCCAGCAGCCAAGTACGGGGGGATAGAACTGAAGCTTTCTTT.

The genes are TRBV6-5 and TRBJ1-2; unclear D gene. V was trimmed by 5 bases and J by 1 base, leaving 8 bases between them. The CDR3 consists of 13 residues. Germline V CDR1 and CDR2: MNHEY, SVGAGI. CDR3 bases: TGTGCCAGCAGTCCCTTGCGTAACTATGGCTACACCTTC. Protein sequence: CASSPLRNYGYTF.

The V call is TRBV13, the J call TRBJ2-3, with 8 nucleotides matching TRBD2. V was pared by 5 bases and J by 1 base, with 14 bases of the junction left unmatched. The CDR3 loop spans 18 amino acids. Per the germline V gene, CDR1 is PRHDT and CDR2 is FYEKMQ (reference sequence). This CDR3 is CASSRKPLGREGTDTQYF. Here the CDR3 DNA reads TGTGCCAGCAGCCGAAAACCGCTCGGGCGGGAGGGCACAGATACGCAGTATTTT.

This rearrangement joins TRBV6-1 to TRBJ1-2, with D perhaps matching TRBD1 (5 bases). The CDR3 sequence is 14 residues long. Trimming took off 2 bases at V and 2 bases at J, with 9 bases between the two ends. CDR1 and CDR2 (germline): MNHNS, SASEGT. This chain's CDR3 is CASSEIRQNYGYTF. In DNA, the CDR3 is TGTGCCAGCAGTGAAATTAGACAGAACTATGGCTACACCTTC.